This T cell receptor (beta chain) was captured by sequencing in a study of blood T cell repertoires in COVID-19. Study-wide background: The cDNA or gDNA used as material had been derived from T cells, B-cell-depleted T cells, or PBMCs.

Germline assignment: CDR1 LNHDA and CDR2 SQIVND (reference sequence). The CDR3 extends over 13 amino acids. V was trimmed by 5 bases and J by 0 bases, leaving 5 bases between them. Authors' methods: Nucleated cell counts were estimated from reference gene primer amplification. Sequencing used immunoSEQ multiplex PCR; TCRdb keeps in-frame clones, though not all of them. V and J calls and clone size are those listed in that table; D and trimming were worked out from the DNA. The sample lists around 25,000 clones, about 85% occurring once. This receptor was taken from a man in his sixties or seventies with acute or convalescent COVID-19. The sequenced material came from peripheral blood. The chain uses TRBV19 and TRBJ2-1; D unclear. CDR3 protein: CASSPSSYNEQFF. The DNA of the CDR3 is TGTGCCAGTAGTCCCAGCTCCTACAATGAGCAGTTCTTC.